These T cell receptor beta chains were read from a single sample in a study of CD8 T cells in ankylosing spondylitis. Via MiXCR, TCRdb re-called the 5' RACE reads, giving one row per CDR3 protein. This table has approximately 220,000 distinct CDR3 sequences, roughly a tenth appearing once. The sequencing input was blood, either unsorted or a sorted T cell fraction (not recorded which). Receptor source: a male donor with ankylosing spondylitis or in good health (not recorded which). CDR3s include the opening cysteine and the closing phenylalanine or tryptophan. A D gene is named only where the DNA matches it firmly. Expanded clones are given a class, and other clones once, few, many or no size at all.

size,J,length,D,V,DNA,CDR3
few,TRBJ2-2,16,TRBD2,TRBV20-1,TGCAGTGCCCTCGTCAGCGGGGGGGAAGAGACCGGGGAGCTGTTTTTT,CSALVSGGEETGELFF
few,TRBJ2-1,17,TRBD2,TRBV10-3,TGTGCCATCAGTGAGTCGGAGGCTAGCGGCGACTACAATGAGCAGTTCTTC,CAISESEASGDYNEQFF
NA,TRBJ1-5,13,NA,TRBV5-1,TGCGCCAGCAGCTACGACGGGACTCAGCCCCAGCATTTT,CASSYDGTQPQHF
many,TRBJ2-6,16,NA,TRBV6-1,TGTGCCAGCAGCAGGGAGATATCCTCTGGGGCCAACGTCCTGACTTTC,CASSREISSGANVLTF
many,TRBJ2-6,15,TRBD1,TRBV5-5,TGTGCCAGCAGTCGGACAGGGACTGGGGCCAACGTCCTGACTTTC,CASSRTGTGANVLTF
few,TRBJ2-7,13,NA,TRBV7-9,TGTGCCAGCAGCTTATTGGGGTTGGACGAGCAGTACTTC,CASSLLGLDEQYF
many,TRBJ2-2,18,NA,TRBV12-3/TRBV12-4,TGTGCCAGCAGTTCTCAGGGACTCCGAGGACACAACACCGGGGAGCTGTTTTTT,CASSSQGLRGHNTGELFF
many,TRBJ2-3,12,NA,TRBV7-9,TGTGCCAGCAGCCCCGCGGGGGATACGCAGTATTTT,CASSPAGDTQYF
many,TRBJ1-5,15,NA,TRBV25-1,TGTGCCAGCAGTTACGGGCGGGGTAGCAATCAGCCCCAGCATTTT,CASSYGRGSNQPQHF
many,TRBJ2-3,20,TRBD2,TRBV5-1,TGCGCCAGCAGCTTGTACGTGGCGGGGGGGGACTATGCGATAACAGATACGCAGTATTTT,CASSLYVAGGDYAITDTQYF
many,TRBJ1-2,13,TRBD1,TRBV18,TGTGCCAGCTCACCCCAGGGGGGGAATGGCTACACCTTC,CASSPQGGNGYTF
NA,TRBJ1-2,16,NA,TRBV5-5,TGTGCCAGCAGCTCACAGTTTCCTGAGGACGACTATGGCTACACCTTC,CASSSQFPEDDYGYTF
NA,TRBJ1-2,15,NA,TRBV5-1,TGCGCCAGCAGCTTGGGTTTAGGAGGCAACTATGGCTACACCTTC,CASSLGLGGNYGYTF
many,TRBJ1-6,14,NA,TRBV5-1,TGCGCCAGCAGCGCGGACGGGACACTTTCACCCCTCCACTTT,CASSADGTLSPLHF
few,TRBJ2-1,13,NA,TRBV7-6,TGTGCCAGCAGCTCCCTCGGTAGGGGGGAGCAGTTCTTC,CASSSLGRGEQFF
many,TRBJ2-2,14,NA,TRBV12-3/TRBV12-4,TGTGCCAGCAGAAACCTACAGGTAGCCGGGGAGCTGTTTTTT,CASRNLQVAGELFF
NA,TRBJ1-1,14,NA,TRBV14,TGTGCCACTAACGGGGGGACCGCGGCCGGGGAAGCTTTCTTT,CATNGGTAAGEAFF
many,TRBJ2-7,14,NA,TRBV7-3,TGTGCCAGCAGCTTAACCGGGCTGAGCAACGAGCAGTACTTC,CASSLTGLSNEQYF
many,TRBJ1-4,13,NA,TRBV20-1,TGCAGTGCTAGTGCCAGGGCGGCTGAAAAACTGTTTTTT,CSASARAAEKLFF
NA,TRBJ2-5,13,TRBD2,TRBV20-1,TGCAGTGCTCACAGCGGGGGGAAAGAGACCCAGTACTTC,CSAHSGGKETQYF
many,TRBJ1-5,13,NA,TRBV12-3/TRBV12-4,TGTGCCAGCAGTTCCTCGGGTGGTCAGCCCCAGCATTTT,CASSSSGGQPQHF
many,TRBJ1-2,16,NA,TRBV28,TGTGCCAGCACCCCTGAGGTGGGACGGGGTGAAGGTGGCTACACCTTC,CASTPEVGRGEGGYTF
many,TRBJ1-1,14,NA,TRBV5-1,TGCGCCAGCGGATTGTGGGGCGTGAACACTGAAGCTTTCTTT,CASGLWGVNTEAFF
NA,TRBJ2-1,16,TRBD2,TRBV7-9,TGTGCCAGCAGCTTATGGGCGGGGGGGGGCTACAATGAGCAGTTCTTC,CASSLWAGGGYNEQFF
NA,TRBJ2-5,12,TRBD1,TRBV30,TGTGCCTCCACAGGGGTCCAAGAGACCCAGTACTTC,CASTGVQETQYF
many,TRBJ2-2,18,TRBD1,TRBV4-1,TGCGCCAGCAGCCAAGTTACAGGGGGCTTCCTCCAACCCGGGGAGCTGTTTTTT,CASSQVTGGFLQPGELFF
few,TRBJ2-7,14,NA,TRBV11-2,TGTGCCAGCAGCTTATTCGGCGGACCCTACGAGCAGTACTTC,CASSLFGGPYEQYF
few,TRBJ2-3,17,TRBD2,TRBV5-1,TGCGCCAGCAGCTTGAATAGCGGGGGAGCTTCCACAGATACGCAGTATTTT,CASSLNSGGASTDTQYF
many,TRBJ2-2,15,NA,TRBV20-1,TGCAGTGCTGCGGGTGGACTAAGGAACACCGGGGAGCTGTTTTTT,CSAAGGLRNTGELFF
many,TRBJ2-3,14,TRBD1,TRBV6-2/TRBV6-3,TGTGCCAGCTTTCCGGGACAGGGTTCAGATACGCAGTATTTT,CASFPGQGSDTQYF
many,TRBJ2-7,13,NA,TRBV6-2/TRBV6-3,TGTGCCACCCAAGGGTGGATGGTCGACGAGCAGTACTTC,CATQGWMVDEQYF
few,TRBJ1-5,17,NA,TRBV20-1,TGCAGTGCTAGAGGGTTTTGGGCAACATATAGCAATCAGCCCCAGCATTTT,CSARGFWATYSNQPQHF
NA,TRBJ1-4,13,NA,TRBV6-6,TGTGCCAGCAGCCGTGGGGGTAGCGAAAAACTGTTTTTT,CASSRGGSEKLFF
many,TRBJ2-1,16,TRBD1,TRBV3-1,TGTGCCAGCAACACACAGGGGGGTACTAAGGGGAATGAGCAGTTCTTC,CASNTQGGTKGNEQFF
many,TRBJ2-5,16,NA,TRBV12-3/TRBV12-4,TGTGCCAGCAGTTCTGTCGGGCCGGAGTACCAAGAGACCCAGTACTTC,CASSSVGPEYQETQYF
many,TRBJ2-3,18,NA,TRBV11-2,TGTGCCAGCAGCTTAGGTGTATCAGCGTCACTACCCACAGATACGCAGTATTTT,CASSLGVSASLPTDTQYF
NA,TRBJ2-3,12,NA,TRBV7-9,TGTGCCAGCAGCAACAATTACCGAACGCAGTATTTT,CASSNNYRTQYF
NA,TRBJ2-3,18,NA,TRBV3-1,TGTGCCAGCAGCCTAAGGGTCTTAGAGCCTGGGGGAACAGATACGCAGTATTTT,CASSLRVLEPGGTDTQYF
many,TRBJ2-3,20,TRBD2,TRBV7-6,TGTGCCAGCAGCCCGCAGGGAAGGAGGACTAGCGGGGGTGCCACAGATACGCAGTATTTT,CASSPQGRRTSGGATDTQYF
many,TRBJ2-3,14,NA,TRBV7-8,TGTGCCAGCAGCTCAGGACTAATCGCAGATACGCAGTATTTT,CASSSGLIADTQYF
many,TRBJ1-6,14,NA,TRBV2,TGTGCCAGCAGTGGGGCCAGGGAAAATTCACCCCTCCACTTT,CASSGARENSPLHF